This entry features one T cell receptor (beta chain) sequence. Its specific antigen is unknown. One junction end disagrees with the germline gene, perhaps due to a read error. TCR CDR3 regions were amplified from genomic DNA by multiplex PCR using the deep immunoSEQ assay. Extracted genomic DNA from each cell subset was distributed evenly across all wells of several immunoSEQ 96-well plates, and each plate was treated as a replicate. For sorted subsets, around 200 ng genomic DNA, equal to 30,000 or so T cell genomes, was loaded into each replicate PCR. Purified libraries were measured with a Qubit 3.0 fluorometer, size-checked on a Bioanalyzer 2100, and measured again with the KAPA Library Quantification kit. Each immunoSEQ 96-well plate was sequenced on its own single-read 150-cycle Illumina NextSeq 550 flow cell. In the authors' own workflow: Because only junctional sequences without quality scores were contained in the immunoSEQ output, filtering matching that applied to full-length reads could not be performed. Sequences were annotated with PyIR, a Python wrapper for IgBLAST v1.9, using IMGT germline references to assign V/J genes and CDR3. Reads were filtered out if the reads had weak V/J assignments (E-value above 1e-6), no CDR3, stop codons, out-of-frame junctions, or ambiguous translated residues. V3J clonotypes were defined as sequences sharing the same inferred V gene, J gene, and CDR3 amino acid sequence. The percentage overlap between two repertoires was calculated by dividing the number of shared unique clonotypes by the size of the smaller repertoire. Repertoire richness was assessed with RTK rarefaction, the Chao1 estimator, and Recon v2.1 estimates of unobserved clonotypes. Generation probabilities were computed with OLGA for all TCRbeta clonotypes obtained by the gDNA method from four donors. TCRdb provides this immuneACCESS table in a form limited to in-frame rearrangements. Some clones are lacking; in checked studies, under half of them reflect an unresolved V gene, and why the rest are absent is not known. D and trimming were read from the DNA, whereas the V and J calls and clone size are those reported in that table. This sample comprises about 1.1 million clones, around 78% of them detected only once. The ten largest clones represent roughly 0.56% of the sample.

This entry is derived from a study of shared clonotypes between healthy human individuals (dated by TCRdb to 2020 to 2022). Turning to the overall study: Three men and a couple of women, aged 18 to 49 years, made up the cohort. For each donor, CD4 naive and CD4 memory were each given three plates, CD8 naive was given two plates, and CD8 memory was given one plate. To estimate repertoire size and how much clonotypes are shared between individuals, the study performed deep sequencing of blood TCR repertoires from roughly five healthy adults. Libraries were prepared and TCR repertoires were sequenced by different laboratories using diverse techniques, in order to increase sequencing depth and limit assay-specific biases. Each donor's leukapheresis produced roughly between about 0.85 and 10 billion PBMCs. The study at large found these results: Pairwise subsampling indicated that sequencing depth was expected to affect the degree of clonotype sharing among donors. Only blood was sampled, and tissue TCR repertoires likely differ from those in blood. Naive subsets generally had larger estimated clonotype richness than memory subsets. About 5% of naive CD4, 3% to 4% of naive CD8, roughly 2.5% of memory CD4, and 0.35% to 0.5% of memory CD8 clonotypes were shared across several donors. Clonotypes shared by all four sorted-subset donors showed higher generation probabilities than non-shared clonotypes. Incomplete sequencing was indicated by rarefaction of sorted-subset datasets, despite the large sequencing depth. The small number of donors limited the genetic and exposure-history diversity represented.

Measured from the cysteine to the phenylalanine, the CDR3 is 11 residues long. The entry retains the CDR3 DNA only, 33 bases that are in frame from base 1. The germline V gene provides CDR1 SQVTM and CDR2 ANQGSEA. Healthy HIV-negative adults with no recently reported acute infections or vaccinations were included as donors. All donors were Caucasian adults living in Nashville, Tennessee, USA. CD4+ T cells were enriched through magnetic negative selection, after which naive cells were positively selected on CD45RA and the remaining negative fraction served as the memory subset. Blood was collected by leukapheresis, and PBMCs were isolated by Ficoll-Histopaque density gradient centrifugation and then cryopreserved in liquid nitrogen vapor phase. Analytical flow cytometry was used to check the purity and quantity of each magnetically sorted T cell population. Genomic DNA was isolated from every sorted fraction and measured by UV absorbance on a Nanodrop 2000c.

The sequence links TRBV29-1 to TRBJ2-3; the D segment cannot be called with confidence. The specimen was memory CD4+ T cells from PBMCs. The cell subset or site label, as the study defines it: CD45RA-negative fraction. The source of this sequence is a young man in good health. Some clones in this sample may be carry-over from other donors' samples. In nucleotide form, the sequence is TGCAGCGTTGAAGTGGCAGGTTTATTTCGCTTT. Translated, it reads CSVEVAGLFRF.